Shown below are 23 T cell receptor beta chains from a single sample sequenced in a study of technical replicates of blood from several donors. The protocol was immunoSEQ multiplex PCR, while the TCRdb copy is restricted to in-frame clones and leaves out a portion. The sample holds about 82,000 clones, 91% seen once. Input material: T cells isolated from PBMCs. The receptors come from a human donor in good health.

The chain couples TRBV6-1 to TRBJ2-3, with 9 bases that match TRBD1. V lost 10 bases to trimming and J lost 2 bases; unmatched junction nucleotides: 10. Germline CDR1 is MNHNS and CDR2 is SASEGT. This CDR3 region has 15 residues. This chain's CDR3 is CATPLDRGDTDTQYF. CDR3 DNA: TGTGCCACCCCTTTGGACAGGGGAGACACAGATACGCAGTATTTT.

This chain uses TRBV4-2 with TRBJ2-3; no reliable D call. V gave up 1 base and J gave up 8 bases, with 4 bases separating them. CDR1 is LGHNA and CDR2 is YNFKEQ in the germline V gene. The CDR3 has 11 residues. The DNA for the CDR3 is TGTGCCAGCAGCCAAGGGGCTACGCAGTATTTT. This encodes CASSQGATQYF.

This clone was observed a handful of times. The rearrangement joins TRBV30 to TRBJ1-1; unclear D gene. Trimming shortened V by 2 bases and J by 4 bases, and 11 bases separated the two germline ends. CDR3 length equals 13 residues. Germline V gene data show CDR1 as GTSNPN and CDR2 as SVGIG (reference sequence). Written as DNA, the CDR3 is TGTGCCTGGAGTAGCGGGGTTGCCACTGAAGCTTTCTTT. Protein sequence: CAWSSGVATEAFF. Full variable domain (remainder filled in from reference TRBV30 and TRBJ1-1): SQTIHQWPATLVQPVGSPLSLECTVEGTSNPNLYWYRQAAGRGLQLLFYSVGIGQISSEVPQNLSASRPQDRQFILSSKKLLLSDSGFYLCAWSSGVATEAFFGQGTRLTVV.

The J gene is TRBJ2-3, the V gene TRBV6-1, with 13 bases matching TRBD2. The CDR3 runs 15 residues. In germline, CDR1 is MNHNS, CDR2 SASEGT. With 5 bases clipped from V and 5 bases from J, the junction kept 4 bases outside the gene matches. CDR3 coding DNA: TGTGCCAGCAGTCCGGGACTAGCGGGAAGAGATACGCAGTATTTT. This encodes CASSPGLAGRDTQYF.

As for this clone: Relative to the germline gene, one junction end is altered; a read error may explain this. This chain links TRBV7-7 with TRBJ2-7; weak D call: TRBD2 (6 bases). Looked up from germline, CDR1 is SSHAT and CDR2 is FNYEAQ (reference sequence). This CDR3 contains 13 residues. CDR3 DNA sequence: TGTGCTAGCAGCCTTAGGGGAGGATACGAGCAGTACTTC. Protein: CASSLRGGYEQYF.

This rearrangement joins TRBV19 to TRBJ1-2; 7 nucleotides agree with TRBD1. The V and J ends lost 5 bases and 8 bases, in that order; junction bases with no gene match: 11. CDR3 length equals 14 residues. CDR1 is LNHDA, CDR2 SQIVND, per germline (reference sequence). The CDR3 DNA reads TGTGCCAGTAGTTCAATTGGGACAGATCGAGGCTACACCTTC. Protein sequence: CASSSIGTDRGYTF.

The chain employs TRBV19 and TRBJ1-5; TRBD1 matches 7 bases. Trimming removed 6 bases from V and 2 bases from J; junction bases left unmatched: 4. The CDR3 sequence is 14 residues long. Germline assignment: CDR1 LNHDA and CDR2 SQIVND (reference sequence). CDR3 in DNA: TGTGCCAGTAGGGGACAGAGCCGCAATCAGCCCCAGCATTTT. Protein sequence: CASRGQSRNQPQHF.

The CDR3 spells CASRGRAGELFF. CDR3 sequence (DNA): TGTGCCAGCAGAGGTCGGGCCGGGGAGCTGTTTTTT. The V and J genes are TRBV6-5 and TRBJ2-2, with D hard to call. Germline-derived CDR1 and CDR2 are MNHEY and SVGAGI. The CDR3 has 12 amino acids. Trimming took 6 bases from V and 6 from J, leaving 8 bases between them.

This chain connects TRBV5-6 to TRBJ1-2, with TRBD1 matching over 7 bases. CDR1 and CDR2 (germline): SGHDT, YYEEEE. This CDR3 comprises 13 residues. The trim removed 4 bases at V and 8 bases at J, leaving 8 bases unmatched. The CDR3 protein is CASSVDREEGYTF. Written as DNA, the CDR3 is TGTGCCAGCAGCGTAGACAGGGAGGAAGGCTACACCTTC.

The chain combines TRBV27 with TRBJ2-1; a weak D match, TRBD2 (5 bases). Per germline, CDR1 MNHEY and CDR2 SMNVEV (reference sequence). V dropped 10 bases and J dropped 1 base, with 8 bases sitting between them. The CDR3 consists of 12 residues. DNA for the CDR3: TGTGCCACCGGGGTTTCCTACAATGAGCAGTTCTTC. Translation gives CATGVSYNEQFF.

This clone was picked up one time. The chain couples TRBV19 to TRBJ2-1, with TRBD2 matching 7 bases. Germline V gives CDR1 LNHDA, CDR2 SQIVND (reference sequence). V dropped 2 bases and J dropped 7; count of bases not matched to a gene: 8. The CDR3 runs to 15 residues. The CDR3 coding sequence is TGTGCCAGTAGTATAACTAGATGGCGGGAGAATGAGCAGTTCTTC. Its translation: CASSITRWRENEQFF.

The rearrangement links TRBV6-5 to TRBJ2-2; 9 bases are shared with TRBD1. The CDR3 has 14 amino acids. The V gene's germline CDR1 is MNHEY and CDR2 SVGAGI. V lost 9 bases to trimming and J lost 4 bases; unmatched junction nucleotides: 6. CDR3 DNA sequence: TGTGCCAGTAACAGGGGGCAGGGCACCGGGGAGCTGTTTTTT. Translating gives CASNRGQGTGELFF.

CDR3 protein: CASSPRTGSGISSNTEAFF. The CDR3 region has the DNA TGTGCCAGTAGTCCACGGACAGGGAGCGGTATATCGTCGAACACTGAAGCTTTCTTT. The V call is TRBV19, the J call TRBJ1-1; 8 nucleotides agree with TRBD1. Germline V gene sequence: CDR1 LNHDA, CDR2 SQIVND (reference sequence). This CDR3 comprises 19 residues. V dropped 5 bases and J dropped 1; count of bases not matched to a gene: 18.

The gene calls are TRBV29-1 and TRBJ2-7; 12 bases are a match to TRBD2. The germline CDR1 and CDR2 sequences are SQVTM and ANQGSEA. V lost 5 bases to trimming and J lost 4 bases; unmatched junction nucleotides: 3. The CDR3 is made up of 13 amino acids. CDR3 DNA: TGCAGCGTTAAGACTAGCGGGAGTTACGAGCAGTACTTC. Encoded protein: CSVKTSGSYEQYF.

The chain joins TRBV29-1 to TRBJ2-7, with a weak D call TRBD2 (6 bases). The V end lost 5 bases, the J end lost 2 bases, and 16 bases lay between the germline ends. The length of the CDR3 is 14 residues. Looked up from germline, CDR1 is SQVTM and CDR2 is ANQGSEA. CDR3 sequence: CSVRWMGGTYEQYF. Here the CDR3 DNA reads TGCAGCGTTCGGTGGATGGGGGGTACCTACGAGCAGTACTTC.

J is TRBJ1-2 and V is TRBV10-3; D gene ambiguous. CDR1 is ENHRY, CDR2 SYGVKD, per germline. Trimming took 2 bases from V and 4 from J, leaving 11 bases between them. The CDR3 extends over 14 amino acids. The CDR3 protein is CAISESHSFYGYTF. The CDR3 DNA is TGTGCCATCAGTGAGAGCCACAGCTTCTATGGCTACACCTTC.

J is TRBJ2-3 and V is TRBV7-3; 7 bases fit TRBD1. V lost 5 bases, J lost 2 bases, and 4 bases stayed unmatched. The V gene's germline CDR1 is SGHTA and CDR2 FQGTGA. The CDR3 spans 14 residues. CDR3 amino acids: CASSRQGSTDTQYF. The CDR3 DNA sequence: TGTGCCAGCAGCCGACAGGGCTCCACAGATACGCAGTATTTT.

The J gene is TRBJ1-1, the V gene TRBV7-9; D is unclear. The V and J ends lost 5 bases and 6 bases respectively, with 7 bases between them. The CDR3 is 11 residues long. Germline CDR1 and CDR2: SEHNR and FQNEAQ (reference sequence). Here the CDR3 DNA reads TGTGCCAGCAGCCTTCAGTCTGAAGCTTTCTTT. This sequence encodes CASSLQSEAFF.

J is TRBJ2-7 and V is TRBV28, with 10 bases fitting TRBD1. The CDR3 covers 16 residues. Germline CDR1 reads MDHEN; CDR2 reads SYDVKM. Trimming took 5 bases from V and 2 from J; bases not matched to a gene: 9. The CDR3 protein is CASSPTPGTGAYEQYF. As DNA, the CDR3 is TGTGCCAGCAGTCCCACCCCCGGGACAGGGGCCTACGAGCAGTACTTC.

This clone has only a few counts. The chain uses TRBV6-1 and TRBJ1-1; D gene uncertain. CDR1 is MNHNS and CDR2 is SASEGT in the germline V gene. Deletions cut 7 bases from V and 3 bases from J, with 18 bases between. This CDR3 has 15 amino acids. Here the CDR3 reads CASTLRTSGDTEAFF. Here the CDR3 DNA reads TGTGCCAGCACGCTGCGGACTTCTGGGGACACTGAAGCTTTCTTT.

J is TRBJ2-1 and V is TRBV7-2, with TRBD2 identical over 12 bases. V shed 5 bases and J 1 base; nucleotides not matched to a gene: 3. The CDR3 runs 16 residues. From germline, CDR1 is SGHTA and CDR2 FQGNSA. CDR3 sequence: CASSALAGGSYNEQFF. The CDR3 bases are TGTGCCAGCAGCGCACTAGCGGGAGGATCCTACAATGAGCAGTTCTTC. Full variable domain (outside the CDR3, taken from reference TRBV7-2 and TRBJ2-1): GAGVSQSPSNKVTEKGKDVELRCDPISGHTALYWYRQSLGQGLEFLIYFQGNSAPDKSGLPSDRFSAERTGGSVSTLTIQRTQQEDSAVYLCASSALAGGSYNEQFFGPGTRLTVL.

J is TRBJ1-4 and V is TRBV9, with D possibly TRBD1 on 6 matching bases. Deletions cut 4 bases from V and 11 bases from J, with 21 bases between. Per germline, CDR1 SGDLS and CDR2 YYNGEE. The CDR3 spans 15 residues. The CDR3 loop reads CASSPWDIEVGKLFF. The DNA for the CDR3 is TGTGCCAGCAGCCCCTGGGACATTGAAGTTGGGAAACTGTTTTTT. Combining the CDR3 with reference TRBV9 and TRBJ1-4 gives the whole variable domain DSGVTQTPKHLITATGQRVTLRCSPRSGDLSVYWYQQSLDQGLQFLIQYYNGEERAKGNILERFSAQQFPDLHSELNLSSLELGDSALYFCASSPWDIEVGKLFFGSGTQLSVL.

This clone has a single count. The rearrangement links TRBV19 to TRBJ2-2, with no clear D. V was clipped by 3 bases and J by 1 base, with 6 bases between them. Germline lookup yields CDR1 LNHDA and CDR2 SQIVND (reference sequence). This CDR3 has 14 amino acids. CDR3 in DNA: TGTGCCAGTAGTATGAATAGGAACACCGGGGAGCTGTTTTTT. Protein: CASSMNRNTGELFF.